The source of this T cell receptor beta chain is a study of human T cells and chemical hapten exposure. Points from the study as a whole: The number of TCRs above 1 in 1000 frequency did not change after DPC sensitization. In comparison with controls, expanded TCRs gave rise to a significantly larger number of large CDR3 similarity clusters.

Trimming removed 1 base from V and 2 bases from J; junction bases left unmatched: 8. Germline lookup yields CDR1 SGHTA and CDR2 FQGTGA. The CDR3 consists of 18 residues. The time point here: patch test 3, about 24 weeks after DPC sensitization. Treatment in this sample: therapeutic diphenylcyclopropenone sensitization with weekly scalp DPC. TCRdb re-called the RACE reads through MiXCR, storing one row per CDR3 protein. The sample yields roughly 90,000 distinct CDR3 sequences, approximately 11% seen once. This clonotype was recorded at least ten times. Its antigen is not known. The V gene is TRBV7-3, the J gene TRBJ2-5; 12 bases line up with TRBD2. This TCR was recovered from a woman aged 25-40 years with alopecia areata. Some clones in this sample may be carry-over from other donors' samples. Sequencing used whole blood, obtained in connection with sensitization to the hapten diphenylcyclopropenone (DPC). The CDR3 sequence is CASSLKGLAGLPQETQYF. CDR3 DNA sequence: TGTGCCAGCAGCTTAAAGGGACTAGCGGGTCTCCCACAAGAGACCCAGTACTTC.